This T cell receptor (beta chain) was found in a study of shared clonotypes between healthy human individuals. V was clipped by 6 bases and J by 2 bases; unmatched bases: 9. The germline V gene has CDR1 MNHEY and CDR2 SVGAGI. The CDR3 runs 15 residues. Partitioning of CD4+ cells yielded a CD45RA+ naive subset and a CD45RA-negative memory subset. Sequencing was performed with immunoSEQ multiplex PCR; in TCRdb, only in-frame clones are kept and a portion is missing. Here the sample spans 950,000 to 1,300,000 clones, approximately 68% being singletons. The rearrangement uses TRBV6-5 and TRBJ2-5; 7 bases fit TRBD2. This clonotype was sampled from a young man in good health. The sequenced sample consisted of memory CD4+ T cells sorted from blood. Subset denoted: CD45RA-negative fraction. The DNA of the CDR3 is TGTGCCAGCAGAATCTTGGGGACTAAACAAGAGACCCAGTACTTC. Amino acid sequence: CASRILGTKQETQYF.